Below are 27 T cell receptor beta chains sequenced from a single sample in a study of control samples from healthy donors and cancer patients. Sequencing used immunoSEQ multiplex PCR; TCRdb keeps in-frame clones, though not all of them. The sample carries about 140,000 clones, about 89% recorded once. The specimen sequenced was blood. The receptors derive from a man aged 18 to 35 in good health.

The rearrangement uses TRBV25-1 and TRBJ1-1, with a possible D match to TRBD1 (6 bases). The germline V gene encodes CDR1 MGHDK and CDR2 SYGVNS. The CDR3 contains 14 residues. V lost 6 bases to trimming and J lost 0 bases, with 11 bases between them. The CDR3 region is CASRETGMNTEAFF. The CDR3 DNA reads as TGTGCCAGCAGGGAGACAGGTATGAACACTGAAGCTTTCTTT.

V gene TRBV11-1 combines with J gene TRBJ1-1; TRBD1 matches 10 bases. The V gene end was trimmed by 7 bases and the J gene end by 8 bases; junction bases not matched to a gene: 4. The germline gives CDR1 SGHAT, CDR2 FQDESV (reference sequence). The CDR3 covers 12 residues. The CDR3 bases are TGTGCCAGCACCGGGACAGGGGTGGAAGCTTTCTTT. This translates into CASTGTGVEAFF.

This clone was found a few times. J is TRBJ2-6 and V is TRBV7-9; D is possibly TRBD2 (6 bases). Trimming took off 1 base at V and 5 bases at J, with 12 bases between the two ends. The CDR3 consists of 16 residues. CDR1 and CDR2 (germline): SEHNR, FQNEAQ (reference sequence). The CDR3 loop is CASSLGTGDWANVLTF. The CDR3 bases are TGTGCCAGCAGCTTAGGAACGGGGGATTGGGCCAACGTCCTGACTTTC.

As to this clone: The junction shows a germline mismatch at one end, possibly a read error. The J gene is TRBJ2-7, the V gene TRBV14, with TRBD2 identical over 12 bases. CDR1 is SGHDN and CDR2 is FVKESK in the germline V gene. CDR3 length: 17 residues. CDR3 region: CVSSDRRLAGESYEQYF. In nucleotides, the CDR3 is TGTGTCAGCAGCGACCGAAGACTAGCGGGGGAATCCTACGAGCAGTACTTC.

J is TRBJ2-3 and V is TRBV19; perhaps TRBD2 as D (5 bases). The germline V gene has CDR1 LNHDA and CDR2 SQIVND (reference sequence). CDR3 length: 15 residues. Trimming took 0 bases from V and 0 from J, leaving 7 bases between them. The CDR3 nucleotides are TGTGCCAGTAGTATAGAATCGGGAAGCACAGATACGCAGTATTTT. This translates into CASSIESGSTDTQYF. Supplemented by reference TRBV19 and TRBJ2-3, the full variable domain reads DGGITQSPKYLFRKEGQNVTLSCEQNLNHDAMYWYRQDPGQGLRLIYYSQIVNDFQKGDIAEGYSVSREKKESFPLTVTSAQKNPTAFYLCASSIESGSTDTQYFGPGTRLTVL.

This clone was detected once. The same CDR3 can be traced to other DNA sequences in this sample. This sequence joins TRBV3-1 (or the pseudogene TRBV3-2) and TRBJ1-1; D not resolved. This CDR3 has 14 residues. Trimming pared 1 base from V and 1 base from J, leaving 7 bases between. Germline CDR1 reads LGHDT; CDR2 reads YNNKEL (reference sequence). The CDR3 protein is CASSQVAGNTEAFF. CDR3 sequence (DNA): TGTGCCAGCAGCCAAGTAGCGGGGAACACTGAAGCTTTCTTT.

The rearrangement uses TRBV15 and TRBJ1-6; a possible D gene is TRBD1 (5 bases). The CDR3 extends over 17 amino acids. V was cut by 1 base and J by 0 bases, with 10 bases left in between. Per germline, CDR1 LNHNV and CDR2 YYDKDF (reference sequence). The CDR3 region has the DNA TGTGCCACCAGCAGAGGCGACAGTTACTCCTATAATTCACCCCTCCACTTT. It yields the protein CATSRGDSYSYNSPLHF. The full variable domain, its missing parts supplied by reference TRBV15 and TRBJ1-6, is DAMVIQNPRYQVTQFGKPVTLSCSQTLNHNVMYWYQQKSSQAPKLLFHYYDKDFNNEADTPDNFQSRRPNTSFCFLDIRSPGLGDTAMYLCATSRGDSYSYNSPLHFGNGTRLTVT.

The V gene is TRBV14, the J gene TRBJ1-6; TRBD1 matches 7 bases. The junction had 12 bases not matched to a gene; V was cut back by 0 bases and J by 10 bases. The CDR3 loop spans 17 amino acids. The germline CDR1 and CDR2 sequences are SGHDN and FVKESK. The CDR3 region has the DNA TGTGCCAGCAGCCAAGAGGGGGAGGGGGCGTATCGGTCACCCCTCCACTTT. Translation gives CASSQEGEGAYRSPLHF.

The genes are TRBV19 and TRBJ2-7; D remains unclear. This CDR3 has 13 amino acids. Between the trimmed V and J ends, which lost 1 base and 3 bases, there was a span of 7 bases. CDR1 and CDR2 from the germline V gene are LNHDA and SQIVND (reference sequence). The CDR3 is CASSIGRSYEQYF. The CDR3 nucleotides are TGTGCCAGTAGTATAGGACGCAGCTACGAGCAGTACTTC.

This CDR3 is CASSLKWTGNTEAFF. The CDR3, as DNA: TGTGCCAGCAGCTTAAAGTGGACAGGGAACACTGAAGCTTTCTTT. This sequence joins TRBV7-2 and TRBJ1-1; 7 bases fit TRBD1. Germline CDR1 is SGHTA and CDR2 is FQGNSA. The ends lost 2 bases at V and 1 base at J; junction bases unmatched: 4. The CDR3 extends over 15 amino acids.

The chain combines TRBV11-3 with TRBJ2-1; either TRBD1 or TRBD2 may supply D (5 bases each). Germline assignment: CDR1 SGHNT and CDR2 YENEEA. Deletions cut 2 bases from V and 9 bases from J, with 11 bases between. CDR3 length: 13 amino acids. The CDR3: CASSLTRDGEQFF. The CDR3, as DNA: TGTGCCAGCAGCTTAACTCGGGACGGTGAGCAGTTCTTC.

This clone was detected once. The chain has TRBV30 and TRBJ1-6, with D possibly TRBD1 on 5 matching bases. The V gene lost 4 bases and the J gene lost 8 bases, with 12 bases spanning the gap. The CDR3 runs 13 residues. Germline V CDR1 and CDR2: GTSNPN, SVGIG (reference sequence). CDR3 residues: CAWKVGGDSPLHF. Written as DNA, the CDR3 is TGTGCCTGGAAGGTAGGAGGGGATTCACCCCTCCACTTT.

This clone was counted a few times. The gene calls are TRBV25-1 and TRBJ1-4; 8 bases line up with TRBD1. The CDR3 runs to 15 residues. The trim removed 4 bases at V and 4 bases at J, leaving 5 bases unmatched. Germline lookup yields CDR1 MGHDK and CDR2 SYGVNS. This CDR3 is CASSAQDRDNEKLFF. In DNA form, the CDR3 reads TGTGCCAGCAGTGCCCAGGACAGGGATAATGAAAAACTGTTTTTT.

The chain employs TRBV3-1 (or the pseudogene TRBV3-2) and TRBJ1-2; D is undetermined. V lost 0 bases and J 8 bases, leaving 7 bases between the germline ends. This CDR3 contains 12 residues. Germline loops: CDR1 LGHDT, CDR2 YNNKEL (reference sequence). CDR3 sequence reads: CASSQEGLGYTF. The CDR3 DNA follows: TGTGCCAGCAGCCAAGAGGGCCTGGGCTACACCTTC.

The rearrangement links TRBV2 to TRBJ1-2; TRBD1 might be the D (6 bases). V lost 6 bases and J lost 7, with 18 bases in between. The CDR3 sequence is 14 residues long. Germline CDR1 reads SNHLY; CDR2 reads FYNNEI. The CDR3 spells CASSAARGRSGYTF. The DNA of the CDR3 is TGTGCCAGCAGCGCCGCCAGGGGAAGGAGTGGCTACACCTTC. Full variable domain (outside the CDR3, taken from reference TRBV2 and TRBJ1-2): EPEVTQTPSHQVTQMGQEVILRCVPISNHLYFYWYRQILGQKVEFLVSFYNNEISEKSEIFDDQFSVERPDGSNFTLKIRSTKLEDSAMYFCASSAARGRSGYTFGSGTRLTVV.

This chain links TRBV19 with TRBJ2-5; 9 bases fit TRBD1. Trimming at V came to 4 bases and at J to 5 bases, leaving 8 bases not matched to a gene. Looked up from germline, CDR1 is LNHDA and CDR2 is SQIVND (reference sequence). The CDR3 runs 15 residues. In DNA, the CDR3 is TGTGCCAGTAGTACCGACACAGGGGGCGGTGAGACCCAGTACTTC. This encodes CASSTDTGGGETQYF.

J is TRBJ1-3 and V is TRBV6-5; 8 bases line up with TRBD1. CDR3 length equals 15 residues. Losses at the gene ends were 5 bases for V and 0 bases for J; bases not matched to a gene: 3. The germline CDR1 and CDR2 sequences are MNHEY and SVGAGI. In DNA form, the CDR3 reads TGTGCCAGCAGTCCCACAGGGGGCTCTGGAAACACCATATATTTT. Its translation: CASSPTGGSGNTIYF.

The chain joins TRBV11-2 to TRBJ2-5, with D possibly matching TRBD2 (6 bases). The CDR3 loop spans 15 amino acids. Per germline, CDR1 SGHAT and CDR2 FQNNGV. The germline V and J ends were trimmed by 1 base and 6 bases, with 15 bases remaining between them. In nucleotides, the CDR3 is TGTGCCAGCAGCTTAGCATCCGCGGGGTCGCAGACCCAGTACTTC. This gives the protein CASSLASAGSQTQYF.

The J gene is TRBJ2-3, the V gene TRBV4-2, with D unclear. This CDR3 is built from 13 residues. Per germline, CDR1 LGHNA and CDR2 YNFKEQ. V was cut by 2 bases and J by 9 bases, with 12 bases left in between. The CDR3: CASSQSLESTQYF. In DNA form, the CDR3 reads TGTGCCAGCAGCCAATCGTTGGAGTCCACGCAGTATTTT.

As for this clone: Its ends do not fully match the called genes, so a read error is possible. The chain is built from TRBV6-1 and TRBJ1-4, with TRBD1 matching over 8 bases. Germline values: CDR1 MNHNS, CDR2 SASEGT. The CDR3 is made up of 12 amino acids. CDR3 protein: CASSDGTGGFAF. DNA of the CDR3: TGTGCCAGCAGTGACGGGACAGGTGGCTTCGCTTTT.

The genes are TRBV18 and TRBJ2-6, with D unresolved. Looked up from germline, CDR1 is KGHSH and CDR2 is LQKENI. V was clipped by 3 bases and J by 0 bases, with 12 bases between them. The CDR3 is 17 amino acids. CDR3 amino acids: CASSPKTPYSGANVLTF. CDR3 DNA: TGTGCCAGCTCACCGAAGACACCCTACTCTGGGGCCAACGTCCTGACTTTC.

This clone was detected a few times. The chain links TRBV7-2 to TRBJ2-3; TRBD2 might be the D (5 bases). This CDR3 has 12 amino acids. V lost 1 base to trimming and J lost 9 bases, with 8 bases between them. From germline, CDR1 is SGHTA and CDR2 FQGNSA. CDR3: CASSLERWTQYF. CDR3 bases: TGTGCCAGCAGCTTAGAGCGGTGGACGCAGTATTTT.

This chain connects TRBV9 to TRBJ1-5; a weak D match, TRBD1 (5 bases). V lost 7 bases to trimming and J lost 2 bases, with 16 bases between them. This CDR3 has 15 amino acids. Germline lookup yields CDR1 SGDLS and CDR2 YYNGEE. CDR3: CASGNPGAGNQPQHF. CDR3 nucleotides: TGTGCCAGCGGGAATCCCGGGGCCGGCAATCAGCCCCAGCATTTT.

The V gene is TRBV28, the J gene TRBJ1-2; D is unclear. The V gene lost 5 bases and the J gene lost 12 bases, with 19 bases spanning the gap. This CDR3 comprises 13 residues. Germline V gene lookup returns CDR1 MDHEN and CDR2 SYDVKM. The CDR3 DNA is TGTGCCAGCAGTCCCTCCGACAAGACGCGCCACACCTTC. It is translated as CASSPSDKTRHTF.

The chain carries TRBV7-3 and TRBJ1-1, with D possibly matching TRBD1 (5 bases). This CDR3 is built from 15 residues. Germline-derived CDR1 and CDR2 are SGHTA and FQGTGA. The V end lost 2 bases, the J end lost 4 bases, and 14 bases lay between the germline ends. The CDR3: CASSLLPGARTEAFF. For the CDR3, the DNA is TGTGCCAGCAGCTTACTCCCCGGGGCGCGCACTGAAGCTTTCTTT.

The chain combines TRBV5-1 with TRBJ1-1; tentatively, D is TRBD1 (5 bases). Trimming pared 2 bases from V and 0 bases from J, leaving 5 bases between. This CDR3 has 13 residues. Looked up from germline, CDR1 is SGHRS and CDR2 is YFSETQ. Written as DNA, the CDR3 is TGCGCCAGCAGCTTAGGGGTGAACACTGAAGCTTTCTTT. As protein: CASSLGVNTEAFF.

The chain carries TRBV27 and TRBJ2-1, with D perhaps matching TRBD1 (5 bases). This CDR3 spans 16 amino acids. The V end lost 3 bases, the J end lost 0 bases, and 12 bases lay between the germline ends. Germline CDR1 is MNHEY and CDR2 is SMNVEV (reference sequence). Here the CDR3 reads CASSFIVGLSYNEQFF. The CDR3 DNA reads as TGTGCCAGCAGTTTTATTGTGGGGCTCTCCTACAATGAGCAGTTCTTC.